The source of this T cell receptor (beta chain) is a study of identical twins. Findings and limits, study-wide: Twins showed weaker excess sharing in their beta out-of-frame sequences.

TCRdb re-called the 5' RACE reads with MiXCR, one entry per CDR3 protein. In the table there are roughly 690,000 distinct CDR3 sequences, over 20% of which are singletons. As concerns this clonotype: Antigen unknown.

Germline CDR1 and CDR2: MGHDK and SYGVNS. CDR3 length: 15 amino acids. V lost 6 bases and J lost 5; bases outside the gene matches: 4. These data are also associated with another study on T cells expressing NK-cell markers.

This clonotype was obtained from a woman under 30 in good health. The sequencing input was PBMCs. This chain uses TRBV25-1 with TRBJ2-3, with 14 positions matching TRBD2. CDR3 residues: CASRTSGRAIDTQYF. The DNA for the CDR3 is TGTGCCAGCAGGACTAGCGGGAGGGCCATAGATACGCAGTATTTT.